This T cell receptor beta chain was documented in a study of blood T cell repertoires in COVID-19. The wider study: Spain, Italy and the United States supplied samples that represented acute and convalescent COVID-19. T cells, B-cell-depleted T cells, or PBMCs provided the cDNA or gDNA that served as material.

Germline V gene sequence: CDR1 LNHDA, CDR2 SQIVND (reference sequence). Trimming at V came to 5 bases and at J to 4 bases, leaving 7 bases not matched to a gene. The CDR3 extends over 16 amino acids. Generated by immunoSEQ multiplex PCR, the TCRdb table keeps only in-frame clones and is missing some. The sample yields about 200,000 clones, roughly 84% seen once. V usage is TRBV19 and J usage is TRBJ2-2, with 10 bases identical to TRBD1. The sample comprised peripheral blood. The sequence was collected from a middle-aged man with acute or convalescent COVID-19. CDR3 sequence reads: CASSVLRDRGTGELFF. CDR3 coding DNA: TGTGCCAGTAGTGTCCTTCGGGACAGGGGCACCGGGGAGCTGTTTTTT.